A single sample is the source of the 28 T cell receptor beta chains below, sequenced in a study of spatial heterogeneity in lung cancer. Study-wide points: How many expanded intratumoral alpha and beta TCRs were present tracked the tumor mutation count, which was a count of nonsynonymous mutations.

The time point was: sample taken at primary tumor resection. One entry per CDR3 protein results from TCRdb running MiXCR on the 5' RACE reads. The sample holds several thousand distinct CDR3 sequences, roughly 15% seen once. No cognate antigen is known for these TCRs. Here the sequenced sample was lung tumor tissue, taken at surgery. The receptors derive from a female donor with early-stage non-small cell lung cancer.

This clonotype was counted many times. The CDR3 nucleotides are TGTGCCAGCACCCTAGGCACCGGCGGGGTTGGCACAGATACGCAGTATTTT. Residues: CASTLGTGGVGTDTQYF. The J gene is TRBJ2-3, the V gene TRBV12-3 or TRBV12-4; tentatively, D is TRBD2 (6 bases). Trimming removed 7 bases from V and 1 base from J, with 21 bases in between. This CDR3 is built from 17 residues.

By sample share, this clonotype is medium-sized. The genes are TRBV5-4 and TRBJ2-5, with a possible D match to TRBD2 (6 bases). This CDR3 has 15 residues. With 4 bases removed from V and 5 bases from J, the gap between germline ends came to 18 bases. CDR1 SGHNT and CDR2 YYREEE come from the germline V gene (reference sequence). The CDR3 sequence: CASSGGGAPRETQYF. CDR3 coding DNA: TGTGCCAGCAGCGGCGGAGGGGCGCCCCGGGAGACCCAGTACTTC. The variable domain in full, with the rest retrieved from reference TRBV5-4 and TRBJ2-5, is ETGVTQSPTHLIKTRGQQVTLRCSSQSGHNTVSWYQQALGQGPQFIFQYYREEENGRGNFPPRFSGLQFPNYSSELNVNALELDDSALYLCASSGGGAPRETQYFGPGTRLLVL.

This clonotype occurred many times. CDR3 DNA: TGCAGTGCTAGTGGGGGTCCGGGATCCTACTCCTACGAGCAGTACTTC. Its translation is CSASGGPGSYSYEQYF. The rearrangement joins TRBV20-1 to TRBJ2-7; perhaps D is TRBD1 or TRBD2 (5 bases each). Germline assignment: CDR1 DFQATT and CDR2 SNEGSKA (reference sequence). CDR3 length: 16 amino acids. The germline V and J ends were trimmed by 3 bases and 0 bases, with 18 bases remaining between them.

In its sample, this clonotype is medium-sized. The chain carries TRBV6-4 and TRBJ2-1; TRBD1 or TRBD2 may be the D gene (5 bases each). The CDR3 runs to 14 residues. Trimming removed 8 bases from V and 8 bases from J, with 19 bases in between. Per the germline V gene, CDR1 is MRHNA and CDR2 is SNTAGT. The CDR3 DNA reads as TGTGCCAGCTCGGAGCAGGGTCGAGGGTATGAGCAGTTCTTC. This sequence encodes CASSEQGRGYEQFF.

The chain employs TRBV4-3 and TRBJ2-3; 8 bases align to TRBD1. J was trimmed by 0 bases and V by 4 bases; bases with no gene match: 9. The CDR3 covers 17 residues. Germline CDR1 and CDR2: LGHNA and YSLEER. The CDR3 protein is CASSPKDRVISTDTQYF. CDR3 DNA sequence: TGCGCCAGCAGCCCTAAGGACAGGGTTATTAGCACAGATACGCAGTATTTT.

This clonotype counts as large. This chain connects TRBV4-3 to TRBJ1-4; no clear D. This CDR3 contains 13 residues. CDR1 is LGHNA, CDR2 YSLEER, per germline. Between the trimmed V and J ends, which lost 4 bases and 15 bases, there was a span of 18 bases. This CDR3 reads CASSLWGRDTMFF. The DNA for the CDR3 is TGCGCCAGCAGCCTTTGGGGTCGTGACACTATGTTTTTT.

In its sample, this clonotype is medium-sized. The V and J genes are TRBV5-1 and TRBJ1-2; no clear D gene. Looked up from germline, CDR1 is SGHRS and CDR2 is YFSETQ. The CDR3 length is 13 residues. The V end lost 2 bases, the J end lost 0 bases, and 5 bases lay between the germline ends. DNA of the CDR3: TGCGCCAGCAGCTTCGGCACTAACTATGGCTACACCTTC. This gives the protein CASSFGTNYGYTF. Full variable domain (remainder filled in from reference TRBV5-1 and TRBJ1-2): KAGVTQTPRYLIKTRGQQVTLSCSPISGHRSVSWYQQTPGQGLQFLFEYFSETQRNKGNFPGRFSGRQFSNSRSEMNVSTLELGDSALYLCASSFGTNYGYTFGSGTRLTVV.

This clonotype was counted at least ten times. Mismatch with germline at one junction end may stem from a read error. The gene calls are TRBV6-2 or TRBV6-3 and TRBJ2-7; no clear D. Germline loops: CDR1 MNHEY, CDR2 SVGEGT. The length of the CDR3 is 13 residues. The CDR3 bases are TGTGCCAGCAGTTACTCTCCGGTATACGGGCAGTACTTC. It encodes CASSYSPVYGQYF.

The genes are TRBV6-5 and TRBJ1-1; a possible D gene is TRBD1 (6 bases). V gave up 2 bases and J gave up 1 base, with 14 bases separating them. The CDR3 runs 16 residues. Per germline, CDR1 MNHEY and CDR2 SVGAGI. CDR3 sequence reads: CASSYAYRAGNTEAFF. The CDR3 region has the DNA TGTGCCAGCAGTTACGCATACAGGGCGGGGAACACTGAAGCTTTCTTT.

This clonotype is large by share. The chain links TRBV20-1 to TRBJ2-1; D is possibly TRBD1 or TRBD2 (5 bases each). The germline V and J ends were trimmed by 2 bases and 4 bases, with 12 bases remaining between them. Germline assignment: CDR1 DFQATT and CDR2 SNEGSKA (reference sequence). CDR3 length: 14 residues. The CDR3 region is CSARIRDRYNEQFF. DNA of the CDR3: TGCAGTGCTAGAATCCGGGACCGGTACAATGAGCAGTTCTTC.

This clonotype counts as medium-sized (0.01 to 0.1%). CDR3 sequence (DNA): TGCGCCAGCAGCCAAGATATTAGGGCGCCACGGGAAAAACTGTTTTTT. Amino acids: CASSQDIRAPREKLFF. The chain links TRBV4-1 to TRBJ1-4; D call uncertain. Germline V gene sequence: CDR1 MGHRA, CDR2 YSYEKL. The CDR3 sequence is 16 residues long. The germline V and J ends were trimmed by 0 bases and 8 bases, with 16 bases remaining between them.

This clonotype has at least ten counts. The chain couples TRBV7-9 to TRBJ2-5; tentatively, D is TRBD1 (5 bases). The CDR3 sequence is 16 residues long. Germline V gene sequence: CDR1 SEHNR, CDR2 FQNEAQ (reference sequence). V was shortened by 2 bases and J by 5 bases, with 18 bases between the two germline ends. CDR3 sequence: CASSLLMTANLETQYF. The CDR3 coding sequence is TGTGCCAGCAGCTTACTGATGACAGCGAACCTGGAGACCCAGTACTTC.

By its share, this clonotype is large. J is TRBJ2-7 and V is TRBV4-3, with a weak D call TRBD2 (6 bases). The V gene lost 0 bases and the J gene lost 6 bases, with 12 bases spanning the gap. The CDR3 loop spans 14 amino acids. Germline-derived CDR1 and CDR2 are LGHNA and YSLEER. CDR3 amino acids: CASSQDARDSEQYF. DNA for the CDR3: TGCGCCAGCAGCCAAGATGCGAGGGACTCCGAGCAGTACTTC.

This clonotype has only a few counts. V gene TRBV20-1 combines with J gene TRBJ2-1, with TRBD2 as a possible D gene (6 bases). The CDR3 runs to 14 residues. Trimming shortened V by 3 bases and J by 10 bases, and 19 bases separated the two germline ends. The germline V gene has CDR1 DFQATT and CDR2 SNEGSKA (reference sequence). CDR3 nucleotides: TGCAGTGCTAGTCCCGGGACTCCCGGAAGGGAGCAGTTCTTC. Translating gives CSASPGTPGREQFF.

This clonotype was found many times. The genes are TRBV12-3 or TRBV12-4 and TRBJ1-1; 7 bases agree with TRBD1. The CDR3 loop spans 15 amino acids. After removal of 3 bases from V and 0 bases from J, the junction contained 4 bases not matched to a gene. This CDR3 reads CASSLAGGMNTEAFF. For the CDR3, the DNA is TGTGCCAGCAGTTTGGCAGGGGGGATGAACACTGAAGCTTTCTTT.

This chain connects TRBV7-9 to TRBJ1-5; D is perhaps TRBD1 (6 bases). Germline CDR1 reads SEHNR; CDR2 reads FQNEAQ (reference sequence). This CDR3 has 17 residues. V was trimmed by 5 bases and J by 4 bases, leaving 21 bases between them. CDR3 sequence reads: CASSPTPGVRGNQPQHF. CDR3 bases: TGTGCCAGCAGCCCAACCCCGGGGGTCAGGGGAAATCAGCCCCAGCATTTT.

This clonotype is termed medium-sized (0.01 to 0.1%). The CDR3 DNA reads TGCAGTGCCCGAGGGAGGAGCGGGGGGCCAAAAGGGACCCAGTACTTC. This sequence encodes CSARGRSGGPKGTQYF. The chain combines TRBV20-1 with TRBJ2-5, with 9 bases lining up with TRBD2. The length of the CDR3 is 16 residues. Germline-derived CDR1 and CDR2 are DFQATT and SNEGSKA (reference sequence). Trimming removed 6 bases from V and 7 bases from J; junction bases left unmatched: 18.

This clonotype has ten or more counts. DNA for the CDR3: TGTGCCAGCAGCCCAGGGACCTATGGCTACACCTTC. Protein product: CASSPGTYGYTF. The chain uses TRBV2 and TRBJ1-2; D is perhaps TRBD1 (5 bases). From germline, CDR1 is SNHLY and CDR2 FYNNEI. The CDR3 has 12 residues. V lost 6 bases and J 4 bases, leaving 9 bases between the germline ends.

This clonotype was found once. This chain links TRBV2 with TRBJ1-2; 10 bases line up with TRBD1. The CDR3 length is 14 residues. V trimming: 6 bases; J trimming: 2 bases; junction bases outside the gene matches: 3. Germline lookup yields CDR1 SNHLY and CDR2 FYNNEI. In DNA, the CDR3 is TGTGCCAGCAGCAGGGGACAGGGGAACTATGGCTACACCTTC. It codes for CASSRGQGNYGYTF. Supplemented by reference TRBV2 and TRBJ1-2, the full variable domain reads EPEVTQTPSHQVTQMGQEVILRCVPISNHLYFYWYRQILGQKVEFLVSFYNNEISEKSEIFDDQFSVERPDGSNFTLKIRSTKLEDSAMYFCASSRGQGNYGYTFGSGTRLTVV.

This clonotype came up a few times. V and J are TRBV5-1 and TRBJ1-1; the D is unclear. The CDR3 length is 15 residues. The germline V and J ends were trimmed by 4 bases and 2 bases, with 15 bases remaining between them. The V gene's germline CDR1 is SGHRS and CDR2 YFSETQ. CDR3 in DNA: TGCGCCAGCAGCGACCGCAGGTCCTTAAACACTGAAGCTTTCTTT. Translated: CASSDRRSLNTEAFF.

This clonotype appeared many times. The rearrangement joins TRBV2 to TRBJ2-3; D possibly corresponds to TRBD2 (6 bases). Germline V gives CDR1 SNHLY, CDR2 FYNNEI. The CDR3 spans 14 residues. V lost 2 bases and J 5 bases, leaving 11 bases between the germline ends. The CDR3 DNA is TGTGCCAGCAGTGAAAGGACGGGGGAAGATACGCAGTATTTT. Translated: CASSERTGEDTQYF.

This clonotype ranks as medium-sized. The genes are TRBV27 and TRBJ1-2, with D possibly matching TRBD1 (6 bases). The V gene's germline CDR1 is MNHEY and CDR2 SMNVEV (reference sequence). This CDR3 comprises 14 residues. V dropped 3 bases and J dropped 4 bases, with 12 bases sitting between them. The CDR3 region is CASSLRGAGYGYTF. For the CDR3, the DNA is TGTGCCAGCAGTTTGAGGGGGGCGGGCTATGGCTACACCTTC.

By frequency in the sample, this clonotype is medium-sized. This chain uses TRBV6-2 or TRBV6-3 with TRBJ2-2; 9 nucleotides agree with TRBD2. J lost 1 base, V lost 4 bases, and 4 bases had no gene match. CDR3 length: 16 amino acids. Per the germline V gene, CDR1 is MNHEY and CDR2 is SVGEGT. CDR3 nucleotides: TGTGCCAGCAGTTTGGCGGGGGGGCAGAACACCGGGGAGCTGTTTTTT. Translating gives CASSLAGGQNTGELFF.

The table lists this clonotype with many counts. The chain carries TRBV6-5 and TRBJ2-3, with TRBD2 matching 9 bases. Looked up from germline, CDR1 is MNHEY and CDR2 is SVGAGI. This CDR3 contains 14 residues. With 4 bases clipped from V and 3 bases from J, the junction kept 2 bases outside the gene matches. This CDR3 is CASSLGLATDTQYF. DNA for the CDR3: TGTGCCAGCAGTTTAGGACTAGCGACAGATACGCAGTATTTT.

This clonotype was detected ten times or more. The V call is TRBV4-3, the J call TRBJ2-2, with D perhaps matching TRBD1 or TRBD2 (5 bases each). V dropped 4 bases and J dropped 3 bases, with 9 bases sitting between them. In germline, CDR1 is LGHNA, CDR2 YSLEER. The CDR3 consists of 14 residues. The CDR3 DNA reads as TGCGCCAGCAGCCGGGACGGGGACACCGGGGAGCTGTTTTTT. The encoded protein is CASSRDGDTGELFF.

This clonotype is termed medium-sized. V and J are TRBV6-2 or TRBV6-3 and TRBJ1-1; D unresolved. Trimming left V 2 bases short and J 5 bases short, with 9 bases between. There are 13 residues in the CDR3. Germline loops: CDR1 MNHEY, CDR2 SVGEGT. The CDR3 here is CASSYGTATEAFF. The CDR3, as DNA: TGTGCCAGCAGTTACGGAACAGCTACTGAAGCTTTCTTT.

This clonotype was picked up many times. The V call is TRBV20-1, the J call TRBJ1-6; D may be TRBD1 (6 bases). CDR1 is DFQATT, CDR2 SNEGSKA, per germline (reference sequence). Trimming removed 0 bases from V and 7 bases from J, with 22 bases in between. This CDR3 is 18 amino acids long. CDR3 sequence: CSARDRRGSSTGNSPLHF. The CDR3 DNA reads as TGCAGTGCTAGAGATAGGAGGGGGTCCTCCACTGGGAATTCACCCCTCCACTTT.

The chain combines TRBV12-3 or TRBV12-4 with TRBJ1-5; D not certain. This CDR3 spans 12 amino acids. Between the trimmed V and J ends, which lost 5 bases and 0 bases, there was a span of 2 bases. CDR3 nucleotide sequence: TGTGCCAGCAGTGGTAGCAATCAGCCCCAGCATTTT. Translated, it gives CASSGSNQPQHF.